This record looks at one T cell receptor beta chain sequence and its context. Its antigen is not identified. The sample belongs to a study of T cell repertoires in cytomegalovirus infection. Background on the study: Signatures in public TCR beta sequences pointed to both CMV infection and matching HLA type.

The CDR3 has 15 residues. After removal of 5 bases from V and 8 bases from J, the junction contained 12 bases not matched to a gene. Per the germline V gene, CDR1 is SEHNR and CDR2 is FQNEAQ (reference sequence). Whole-study findings and limits: Dominating the ex vivo response were HLA-C-restricted CMV-specific TCR beta clonotypes. Adding up the frequency of public TCR beta families identified people who carried CMV plus the relevant HLA.

In TCRdb, the reads were re-called with MiXCR into one record per CDR3 protein. This sample has 75,000 to 100,000 distinct CDR3 sequences, with 25% to 30% found just once. The chain couples TRBV7-9 to TRBJ2-1, with 7 bases aligning to TRBD1. This material consisted of CD8+ T cells from cultured PBMCs, taken from culture after CMV antigen stimulation. The clonotype was recovered from a human donor in good health (CMV status not recorded). Some clones in this sample may be carry-over from other donors' samples. The CDR3 DNA reads as TGTGCCAGCAGCCTAAGGAGACAGGGTAGCGATGAGCAGTTCTTC. Translated: CASSLRRQGSDEQFF.